This T cell receptor (beta chain) was found in a study of blood T cells in healthy people across ages. Study-level background: Template switching picked up about one barcoded beta molecule for each two T cells.

Through a sample-barcoded 5' primer and a J-beta primer mix, a second PCR was run for about 6 to 11 cycles. In TCRdb, the 5' RACE reads were re-called with MiXCR into one record per CDR3 protein. This repertoire shows some 700,000 distinct CDR3 sequences, roughly 45% found once; its top ten account for roughly 19%. Donation came from healthy Caucasian individuals in Russia who were aged about 6 to 100. Per germline, CDR1 MNHNY and CDR2 SVGAGI (reference sequence). V was shortened by 3 bases and J by 4 bases, with 9 bases between the two germline ends. This CDR3 spans 13 amino acids. The rearrangement links TRBV6-6 to TRBJ1-2; D ambiguous. The sequencing input was blood. The clonotype was recovered from a woman aged 60-75 years in good health. The CDR3 DNA sequence: TGTGCCAGCAGTTATCACAGTCCCTATGGCTACACCTTC. Protein: CASSYHSPYGYTF.